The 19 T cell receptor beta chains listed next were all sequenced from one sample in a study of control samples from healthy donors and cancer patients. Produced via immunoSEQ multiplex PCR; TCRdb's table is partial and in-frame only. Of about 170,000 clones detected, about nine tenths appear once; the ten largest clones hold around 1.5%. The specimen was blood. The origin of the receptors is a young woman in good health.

Here the CDR3 DNA reads TGTGCCAGCAGCTTAGATCGGTGGGGGTCGAACTATGGCTACACCTTC. Translation gives CASSLDRWGSNYGYTF. The chain has TRBV7-2 and TRBJ1-2; D might be TRBD1 (5 bases). The germline gives CDR1 SGHTA, CDR2 FQGNSA. Deletions cut 1 base from V and 2 bases from J, with 14 bases between. The CDR3 spans 16 residues.

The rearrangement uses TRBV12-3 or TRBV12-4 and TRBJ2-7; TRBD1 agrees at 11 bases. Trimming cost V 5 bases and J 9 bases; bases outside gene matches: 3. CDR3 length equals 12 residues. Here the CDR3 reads CASSLGTGGQYF. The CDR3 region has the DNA TGTGCCAGCAGTCTAGGGACAGGGGGGCAGTACTTC.

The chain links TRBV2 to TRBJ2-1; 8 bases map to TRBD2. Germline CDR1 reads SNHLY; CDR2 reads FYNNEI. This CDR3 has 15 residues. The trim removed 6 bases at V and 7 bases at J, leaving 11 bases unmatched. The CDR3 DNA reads TGTGCCAGCAGAGGAGGGTGGGTAGCGGGGAATGAGCAGTTCTTC. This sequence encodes CASRGGWVAGNEQFF.

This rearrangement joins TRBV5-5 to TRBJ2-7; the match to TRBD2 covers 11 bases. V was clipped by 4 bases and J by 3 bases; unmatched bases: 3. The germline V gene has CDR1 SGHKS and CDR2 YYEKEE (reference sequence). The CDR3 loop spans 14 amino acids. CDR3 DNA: TGTGCCAGCAGCCCTGGGACTAGCGGCTACGAGCAGTACTTC. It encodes CASSPGTSGYEQYF.

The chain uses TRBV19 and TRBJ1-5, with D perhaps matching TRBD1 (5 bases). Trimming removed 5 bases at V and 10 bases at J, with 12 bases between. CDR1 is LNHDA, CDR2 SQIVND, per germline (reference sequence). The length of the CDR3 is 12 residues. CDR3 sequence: CASSYRGGPQHF. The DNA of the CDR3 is TGTGCCAGTAGTTATCGGGGGGGACCCCAGCATTTT.

The CDR3 DNA is TGCAGGGGGGACGGACCCACTGAAGCTTTCTTT. Residues: CRGDGPTEAFF. The J gene is TRBJ1-1, the V gene TRBV20-1; D is perhaps TRBD1 (5 bases). Per the germline V gene, CDR1 is DFQATT and CDR2 is SNEGSKA (reference sequence). The CDR3 is 11 residues long.

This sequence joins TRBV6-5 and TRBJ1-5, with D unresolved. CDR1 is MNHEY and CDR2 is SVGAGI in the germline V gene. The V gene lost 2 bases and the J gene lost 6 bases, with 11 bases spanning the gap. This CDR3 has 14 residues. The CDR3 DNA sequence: TGTGCCAGCAGTTACAGGGTAGACTCTCAGCCCCAGCATTTT. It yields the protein CASSYRVDSQPQHF.

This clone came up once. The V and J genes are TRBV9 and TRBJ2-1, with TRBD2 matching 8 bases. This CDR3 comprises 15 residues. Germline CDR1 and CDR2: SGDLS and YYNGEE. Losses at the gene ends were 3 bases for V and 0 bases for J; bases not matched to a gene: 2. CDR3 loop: CASSGSGSSYNEQFF. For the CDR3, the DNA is TGTGCCAGCAGCGGGAGCGGGAGCTCCTACAATGAGCAGTTCTTC.

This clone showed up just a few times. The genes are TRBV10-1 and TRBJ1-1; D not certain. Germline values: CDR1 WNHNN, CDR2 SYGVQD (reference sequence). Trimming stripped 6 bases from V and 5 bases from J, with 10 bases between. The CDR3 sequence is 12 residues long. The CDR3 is CASRRGFTEAFF. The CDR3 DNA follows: TGCGCCAGCAGGCGGGGTTTTACTGAAGCTTTCTTT.

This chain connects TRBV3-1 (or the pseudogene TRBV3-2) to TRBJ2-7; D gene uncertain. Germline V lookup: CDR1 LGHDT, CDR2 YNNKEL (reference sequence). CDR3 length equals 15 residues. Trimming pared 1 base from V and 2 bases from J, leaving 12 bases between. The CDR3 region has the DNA TGTGCCAGCAGCCAAGTCCCCGGGCCCCCCTACGAGCAGTACTTC. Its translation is CASSQVPGPPYEQYF.

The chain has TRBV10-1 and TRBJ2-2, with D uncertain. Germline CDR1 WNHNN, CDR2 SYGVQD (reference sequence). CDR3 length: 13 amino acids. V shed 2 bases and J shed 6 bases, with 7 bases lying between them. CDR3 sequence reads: CASSEGVAGELFF. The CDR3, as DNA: TGCGCCAGCAGTGAGGGTGTGGCCGGGGAGCTGTTTTTT.

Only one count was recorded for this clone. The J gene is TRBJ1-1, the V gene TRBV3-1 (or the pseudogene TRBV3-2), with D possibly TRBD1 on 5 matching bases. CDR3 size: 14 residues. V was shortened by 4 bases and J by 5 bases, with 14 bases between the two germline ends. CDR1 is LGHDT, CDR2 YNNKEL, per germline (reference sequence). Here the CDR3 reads CASSRGGVGTEAFF. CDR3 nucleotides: TGTGCCAGCAGCCGGGGGGGTGTAGGAACTGAAGCTTTCTTT.

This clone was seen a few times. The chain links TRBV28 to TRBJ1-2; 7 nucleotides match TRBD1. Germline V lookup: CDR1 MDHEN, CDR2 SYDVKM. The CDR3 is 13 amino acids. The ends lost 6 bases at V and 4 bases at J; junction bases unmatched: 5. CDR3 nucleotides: TGTGCCAGCAGGGGACAGAGCATCTATGGCTACACCTTC. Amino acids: CASRGQSIYGYTF.

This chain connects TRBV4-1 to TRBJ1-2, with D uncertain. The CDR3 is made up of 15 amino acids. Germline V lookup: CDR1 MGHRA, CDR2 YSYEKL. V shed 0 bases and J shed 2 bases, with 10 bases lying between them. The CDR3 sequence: CASSQDAVGNYGYTF. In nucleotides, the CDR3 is TGCGCCAGCAGCCAAGATGCGGTGGGGAACTATGGCTACACCTTC.

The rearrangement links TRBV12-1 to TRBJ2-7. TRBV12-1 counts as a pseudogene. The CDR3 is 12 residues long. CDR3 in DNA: TGTGCCAGCAGCTCCCAGGGAGACGAGCAGTACTTC. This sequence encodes CASSSQGDEQYF.

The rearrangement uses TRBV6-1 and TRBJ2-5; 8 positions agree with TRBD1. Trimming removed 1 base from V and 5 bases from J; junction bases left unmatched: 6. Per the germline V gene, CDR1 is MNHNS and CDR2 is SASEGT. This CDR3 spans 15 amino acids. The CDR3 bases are TGTGCCAGCAGTGAAGGGGCAGGGGGCTCGGAGACCCAGTACTTC. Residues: CASSEGAGGSETQYF.

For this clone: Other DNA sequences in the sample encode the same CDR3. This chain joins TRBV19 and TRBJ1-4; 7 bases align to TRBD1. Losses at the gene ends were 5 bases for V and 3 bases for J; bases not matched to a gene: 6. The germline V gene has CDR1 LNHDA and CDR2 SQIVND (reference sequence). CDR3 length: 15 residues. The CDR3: CASSPNRGSNEKLFF. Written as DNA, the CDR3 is TGTGCCAGTAGTCCCAACAGGGGCTCTAATGAAAAACTGTTTTTT.

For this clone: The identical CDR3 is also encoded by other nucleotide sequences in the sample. In DNA, the CDR3 is TGTGCCAGCAGCTTATCCCAGGGAGAGACCCAGTACTTC. Protein product: CASSLSQGETQYF. The chain recombines TRBV7-7 with TRBJ2-5, with TRBD1 as a possible D gene (5 bases). The germline V gene has CDR1 SSHAT and CDR2 FNYEAQ (reference sequence). This CDR3 has 13 residues. The ends were cut back, 2 bases at V and 4 bases at J, with 8 bases in the middle.

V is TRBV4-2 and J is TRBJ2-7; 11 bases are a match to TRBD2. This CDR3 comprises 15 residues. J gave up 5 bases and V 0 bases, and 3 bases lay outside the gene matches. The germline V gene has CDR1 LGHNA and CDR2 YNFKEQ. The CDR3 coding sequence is TGTGCCAGCAGCCAAGATAGCGGGAGGGTCGACGAGCAGTACTTC. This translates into CASSQDSGRVDEQYF.